This T cell receptor (beta chain) is from a study of post-analysis software for immune sequencing data. Notes on the study in general: When patients were compared with controls, 5 or 6 TRBV segments were more frequent, TRBV5-6, TRBV5-1 and TRBV20-1 among them.

Every TCR beta cDNA library bore unique molecular identifiers. cDNA molecules numbering 400,000 to 550,000 came from about 1 to 10 million T cells. TCRdb reanalysed the PCR reads using MiXCR and keeps one entry per CDR3 protein. This table has approximately 160,000 distinct CDR3 sequences, approximately 30% appearing once. As regards this clonotype: Its matching antigen is unknown.

The CDR3 has 13 residues. Germline V CDR1 and CDR2: MNHNS, SASEGT. Trimming stripped 3 bases from V and 2 bases from J, with 5 bases between. The chain recombines TRBV6-1 with TRBJ1-3; D remains unclear. This sequence was found in a girl aged 5 to 17 with multiple sclerosis. Sequencing was done on a sample of blood. CDR3: CASSDRAGNTIYF. The CDR3 region has the DNA TGTGCCAGCAGTGATCGCGCTGGAAACACCATATATTTT.